Each of the 22 T cell receptor beta chains below was sequenced from the same sample in a study of blood T cell repertoires in COVID-19. The data were produced by immunoSEQ multiplex PCR, yet TCRdb's version contains in-frame clones alone and is incomplete. The data contain about 210,000 clones, 82% of them seen just once; the ten biggest clones take up around 8%. Sequencing input: peripheral blood. These receptors all stem from a woman aged 55-70 years with COVID-19, enrolled during active disease.

The chain uses TRBV20-1 and TRBJ1-1; a weak D match, TRBD1 (5 bases). V was pared by 3 bases and J by 12 bases, with 14 bases between. There are 11 residues in the CDR3. CDR1 is DFQATT and CDR2 is SNEGSKA in the germline V gene (reference sequence). The CDR3 sequence is CSASGSGSTFF. The CDR3 DNA follows: TGCAGTGCTAGTGGGTCAGGGTCGACTTTCTTT.

The chain is built from TRBV5-1 and TRBJ2-3; tentatively, D is TRBD2 (5 bases). This CDR3 is 14 amino acids long. With 4 bases removed from V and 2 bases from J, the gap between germline ends came to 11 bases. Germline V CDR1 and CDR2: SGHRS, YFSETQ. The DNA of the CDR3 is TGCGCCAGCAGCGGAAGCGGCTACACAGATACGCAGTATTTT. Amino acid sequence: CASSGSGYTDTQYF.

The V gene is TRBV2, the J gene TRBJ1-2; D is ambiguous. The CDR3 has 10 residues. With 3 bases removed from V and 8 bases from J, the gap between germline ends came to 4 bases. The germline gives CDR1 SNHLY, CDR2 FYNNEI. As DNA, the CDR3 is TGTGCCAGCAGTGACCAGGGCTACACCTTC. It encodes CASSDQGYTF.

In this sample, this clone turned up a few times. This chain links TRBV6-5 with TRBJ1-2, with D possibly being TRBD1 (6 bases). The CDR3 is 14 amino acids. Germline V gene data show CDR1 as MNHEY and CDR2 as SVGAGI. The V and J ends lost 6 bases and 8 bases respectively, with 19 bases between them. CDR3: CASRDDRSLRGYTF. DNA for the CDR3: TGTGCCAGCAGAGACGACAGGTCCCTACGGGGCTACACCTTC.

The chain combines TRBV11-2 with TRBJ1-1; D is possibly TRBD1 (5 bases). The V gene's germline CDR1 is SGHAT and CDR2 FQNNGV. CDR3 length equals 15 residues. V was clipped by 7 bases and J by 2 bases, with 17 bases between them. Here the CDR3 reads CASTMSGGRNTEAFF. Here the CDR3 DNA reads TGTGCCAGCACCATGTCGGGGGGGAGAAACACTGAAGCTTTCTTT.

The rearrangement joins TRBV20-1 to TRBJ1-4; TRBD1 matches 8 bases. V gave up 3 bases and J gave up 3 bases; unmatched junction bases: 3. The CDR3 is 14 amino acids. In germline, CDR1 is DFQATT, CDR2 SNEGSKA (reference sequence). This CDR3 reads CSASWGQANEKLFF. The CDR3 DNA reads as TGCAGTGCTAGTTGGGGACAGGCTAATGAAAAACTGTTTTTT.

V and J are TRBV20-1 and TRBJ2-3, with D perhaps matching TRBD2 (7 bases). The germline CDR1 and CDR2 sequences are DFQATT and SNEGSKA (reference sequence). The V end lost 3 bases, the J end lost 2 bases, and 12 bases lay between the germline ends. CDR3 length: 14 residues. CDR3 sequence (DNA): TGCAGTGCTAGTAGGGGGGGTTACACAGATACGCAGTATTTT. Its translation is CSASRGGYTDTQYF.

The chain joins TRBV19 to TRBJ2-1; D unclear. CDR1 and CDR2 (germline): LNHDA, SQIVND (reference sequence). CDR3 length equals 15 residues. Trimming took off 4 bases at V and 5 bases at J, with 15 bases between the two ends. The CDR3 loop reads CASSKLFWPHNEQFF. The CDR3 DNA follows: TGTGCCAGTAGTAAGTTATTTTGGCCACACAATGAGCAGTTCTTC.

This chain joins TRBV19 and TRBJ2-1, with 10 nucleotides matching TRBD2. This CDR3 region has 14 residues. V was clipped by 6 bases and J by 6 bases; unmatched bases: 5. The germline CDR1 and CDR2 sequences are LNHDA and SQIVND (reference sequence). Here the CDR3 DNA reads TGTGCCAGTAGACAAGCGGGGGGGGTCAATGAGCAGTTCTTC. Translating it yields CASRQAGGVNEQFF. Supplemented by reference TRBV19 and TRBJ2-1, the full variable domain reads DGGITQSPKYLFRKEGQNVTLSCEQNLNHDAMYWYRQDPGQGLRLIYYSQIVNDFQKGDIAEGYSVSREKKESFPLTVTSAQKNPTAFYLCASRQAGGVNEQFFGPGTRLTVL.

The chain couples TRBV6-5 to TRBJ1-2; D remains unclear. CDR3 length: 11 residues. Trimming took off 5 bases at V and 10 bases at J, with 11 bases between the two ends. Germline V gene lookup returns CDR1 MNHEY and CDR2 SVGAGI. Here the CDR3 reads CASSRQAFYTF. The CDR3 nucleotides read TGTGCCAGCAGTAGGCAGGCCTTCTACACCTTC.

This clone was recorded only once. The chain recombines TRBV9 with TRBJ1-2; possible D gene TRBD1, 6 bases. The V and J ends lost 3 bases and 0 bases respectively, with 9 bases between them. Germline CDR1 SGDLS, CDR2 YYNGEE. CDR3 length: 14 amino acids. The CDR3 sequence is CASSGNRANYGYTF. The CDR3 nucleotides are TGTGCCAGCAGCGGAAACAGGGCTAACTATGGCTACACCTTC.

The CDR3 loop is CASRTGTALNTEAFF. In DNA, the CDR3 is TGTGCCAGTCGAACCGGGACAGCCTTGAACACTGAAGCTTTCTTT. This sequence joins TRBV27 and TRBJ1-1; 7 positions match TRBD1. Germline values: CDR1 MNHEY, CDR2 SMNVEV (reference sequence). The V segment lost 9 bases and the J segment 0 bases; nucleotides outside the gene matches: 10. This CDR3 has 15 amino acids.

This chain joins TRBV19 and TRBJ2-2, with a weak D call TRBD2 (6 bases). With 2 bases removed from V and 0 bases from J, the gap between germline ends came to 10 bases. CDR3 length: 16 residues. CDR1 and CDR2 (germline): LNHDA, SQIVND (reference sequence). The CDR3 sequence: CASSINPGANTGELFF. For the CDR3, the DNA is TGTGCCAGTAGTATAAATCCGGGGGCGAACACCGGGGAGCTGTTTTTT.

This chain joins TRBV28 and TRBJ1-6, with TRBD1 matching 7 bases. From germline, CDR1 is MDHEN and CDR2 SYDVKM. V lost 4 bases and J lost 10; bases outside the gene matches: 16. The CDR3 consists of 17 residues. The chain's CDR3 is CASSSQGHEAPVSPLHF. CDR3 coding DNA: TGTGCCAGCAGTTCACAGGGGCACGAGGCCCCTGTCTCACCCCTCCACTTT.

The chain uses TRBV25-1 and TRBJ2-4; possible D gene TRBD1, 5 bases. The CDR3 runs to 16 residues. Germline assignment: CDR1 MGHDK and CDR2 SYGVNS. V lost 2 bases and J lost 0, with 11 bases in between. The CDR3 protein is CASSERAGLAKNIQYF. In DNA, the CDR3 is TGTGCCAGCAGTGAAAGAGCAGGGCTAGCCAAAAACATTCAGTACTTC.

This clone was detected only once. This chain links TRBV4-2 with TRBJ2-7, with D unclear. Trimming removed 0 bases at V and 4 bases at J, with 13 bases between. In germline, CDR1 is LGHNA, CDR2 YNFKEQ. The CDR3 spans 15 residues. This CDR3 reads CASSQEARDHYEQYF. The CDR3 DNA follows: TGTGCCAGCAGCCAAGAGGCCCGTGATCATTACGAGCAGTACTTC.

The chain is built from TRBV10-1 and TRBJ2-1, with 8 nucleotides matching TRBD2. The CDR3 loop spans 15 amino acids. The germline V gene has CDR1 WNHNN and CDR2 SYGVQD (reference sequence). Losses at the gene ends were 3 bases for V and 5 bases for J; bases not matched to a gene: 6. CDR3 sequence: CASSDGGGLNNEQFF. CDR3 coding DNA: TGCGCCAGCAGTGATGGCGGGGGGCTGAACAATGAGCAGTTCTTC.

This clone showed up just a few times. The chain carries TRBV6-1 and TRBJ1-1, with 9 bases matching TRBD1. The CDR3 runs to 14 residues. Trimming at V came to 4 bases and at J to 1 base, leaving 1 base not matched to a gene. Per the germline V gene, CDR1 is MNHNS and CDR2 is SASEGT. CDR3 region: CASSGDRANTEAFF. DNA of the CDR3: TGTGCCAGCAGTGGGGACAGGGCGAACACTGAAGCTTTCTTT.

This clone was recorded many times. The chain carries TRBV7-9 and TRBJ2-5; TRBD1 agrees at 7 bases. This CDR3 comprises 18 residues. Per the germline V gene, CDR1 is SEHNR and CDR2 is FQNEAQ (reference sequence). Trimming took 5 bases from V and 2 from J; bases not matched to a gene: 17. DNA of the CDR3: TGTGCCAGCAGCCAGGGGGACGGGGACAGAGCAATGCAAGAGACCCAGTACTTC. Translating gives CASSQGDGDRAMQETQYF.

The rearrangement uses TRBV7-2 and TRBJ1-3, with D uncertain. Germline lookup yields CDR1 SGHTA and CDR2 FQGNSA. The ends were cut back, 1 base at V and 8 bases at J, with 3 bases in the middle. This CDR3 comprises 11 residues. CDR3 nucleotide sequence: TGTGCCAGCAGCTTAGGAGACACCATATATTTT. Its translation: CASSLGDTIYF.

V is TRBV6-5 and J is TRBJ2-2; TRBD2 might be the D (6 bases). The germline gives CDR1 MNHEY, CDR2 SVGAGI. The CDR3 covers 15 residues. V gave up 4 bases and J gave up 0 bases, with 9 bases separating them. The CDR3 sequence is CASSSRTTNTGELFF. CDR3 in DNA: TGTGCCAGCAGTTCGCGGACTACGAACACCGGGGAGCTGTTTTTT.

CDR3 nucleotides: TGTGCCAGCGGTAGAGGAGGGGCCAACGTCCTGACTTTC. Its translation: CASGRGGANVLTF. The chain uses TRBV25-1 and TRBJ2-6, with D unresolved. There are 13 residues in the CDR3. Trimming left V 8 bases short and J 4 bases short, with 9 bases between. CDR1 and CDR2 (germline): MGHDK, SYGVNS.